Following are 15 T cell receptor beta chains from one sample sequenced in a study of human T cells and chemical hapten exposure (dated by TCRdb to the early 2020s). This specimen's time point label, per the study, means: patch test 3, about 24 weeks after DPC sensitization. The treatment or condition label for this specimen denotes: therapeutic diphenylcyclopropenone sensitization with weekly scalp DPC. Libraries were constructed by RACE. Reads for this sample came from a NextSeq 500. The public sequencing data were trimmed at Q25 with fastp and processed into clonotypes with MiXCR by TCRdb, which kept only in-frame beta chains. Each entry is one CDR3 protein sequence, shown with its most common DNA and genes. A total of some 89,000 distinct CDR3 sequences appear in this sample, 25% to 35% of them only once. The ten largest clones add up to 10% of the sample. Sequenced material: whole blood, taken in connection with sensitization to the hapten diphenylcyclopropenone (DPC). These receptors were collected from a man aged 40-49 years with alopecia areata. Some clones in this sample may be carry-over from other donors' samples.

This clonotype was counted a few times. The chain uses TRBV6-2 or TRBV6-3 and TRBJ1-2, with 9 nucleotides matching TRBD1. Germline V CDR1 and CDR2: MNHEY, SVGEGT. V was clipped by 6 bases and J by 4 bases; unmatched bases: 6. The CDR3 runs to 14 residues. The CDR3 region has the DNA TGTGCCAGCAGAGAACAGGGGGCCCTCTATGGCTACACCTTC. Protein sequence: CASREQGALYGYTF.

J is TRBJ2-3 and V is TRBV2; 11 bases are a match to TRBD2. The V gene end was trimmed by 0 bases and the J gene end by 4 bases; junction bases not matched to a gene: 6. The CDR3 consists of 17 residues. CDR1 and CDR2 from the germline V gene are SNHLY and FYNNEI. The DNA for the CDR3 is TGTGCCAGCAGTGAAGCGCTTCTAGCGGGGGGACCAGATACGCAGTATTTT. It specifies CASSEALLAGGPDTQYF.

The table lists this clonotype with a few counts. The V call is TRBV2, the J call TRBJ2-3, with 12 bases that match TRBD2. The CDR3 is 18 amino acids. J was trimmed by 0 bases and V by 0 bases; bases with no gene match: 4. Germline CDR1 and CDR2: SNHLY and FYNNEI. The CDR3 sequence: CASSEALTSGGSTDTQYF. The CDR3, as DNA: TGTGCCAGCAGTGAAGCGCTTACTAGCGGGGGGAGCACAGATACGCAGTATTTT.

The CDR3 spells CSVADGNTEAFF. CDR3 nucleotides: TGCAGCGTTGCAGACGGGAACACTGAAGCTTTCTTT. The chain links TRBV29-1 to TRBJ1-1, with D unclear. Trimming removed 4 bases at V and 1 base at J, with 7 bases between. Germline values: CDR1 SQVTM, CDR2 ANQGSEA. The CDR3 runs 12 residues.

Ten or more counts support this clonotype. This rearrangement joins TRBV7-9 to TRBJ2-7; tentative D call: TRBD2 (5 bases). Germline V lookup: CDR1 SEHNR, CDR2 FQNEAQ (reference sequence). Trimming shortened V by 3 bases and J by 2 bases, and 11 bases separated the two germline ends. The CDR3 spans 14 residues. CDR3 protein: CASSFSAVTYEQYF. The CDR3 nucleotides read TGTGCCAGCAGCTTCTCAGCGGTCACCTACGAGCAGTACTTC.

The chain is built from TRBV6-5 and TRBJ2-7; the match to TRBD1 covers 10 bases. This CDR3 comprises 15 residues. Germline V gene lookup returns CDR1 MNHEY and CDR2 SVGAGI. Unmatched junction bases numbered 4, after V lost 0 bases and J lost 5 bases. The CDR3 DNA is TGTGCCAGCAGTTACTCGAGGGACAGGGGTCACGAGCAGTACTTC. It codes for CASSYSRDRGHEQYF.

The V call is TRBV12-3 or TRBV12-4, the J call TRBJ2-7; TRBD2 matches 10 bases. Trimming cost V 4 bases and J 0 bases; bases outside gene matches: 12. The CDR3 contains 18 residues. CDR3 sequence: CASSSELLAGAPSYEQYF. For the CDR3, the DNA is TGTGCCAGCAGTTCGGAACTTCTAGCGGGAGCCCCCTCCTACGAGCAGTACTTC.

The chain recombines TRBV6-2 or TRBV6-3 with TRBJ2-7; 8 bases align to TRBD2. With 5 bases clipped from V and 5 bases from J, the junction kept 8 bases outside the gene matches. This CDR3 contains 14 residues. Germline loops: CDR1 MNHEY, CDR2 SVGEGT. The chain's CDR3 is CASSPGLVSHEQYF. CDR3 nucleotides: TGTGCCAGCAGTCCGGGACTAGTAAGCCACGAGCAGTACTTC.

The CDR3 loop reads CASSYSQGAIGGGEQYF. The CDR3 nucleotides read TGTGCCAGCAGTTACTCACAGGGGGCTATCGGAGGAGGTGAGCAGTACTTC. The V gene is TRBV6-5, the J gene TRBJ2-7; 9 bases map to TRBD1. The CDR3 totals 17 residues. J was trimmed by 7 bases and V by 0 bases; bases with no gene match: 13. Per the germline V gene, CDR1 is MNHEY and CDR2 is SVGAGI.

The rearrangement joins TRBV27 to TRBJ1-5; D might be TRBD1 (6 bases). V lost 6 bases to trimming and J lost 4 bases, with 13 bases between them. This CDR3 region has 14 residues. CDR1 is MNHEY, CDR2 SMNVEV, per germline (reference sequence). The CDR3 spells CASRGAALNQPQHF. DNA for the CDR3: TGTGCCAGCAGGGGGGCAGCCCTTAATCAGCCCCAGCATTTT.

There are a few counts of this clonotype. Given the absence of the conserved phenylalanine or tryptophan at the CDR3 end, a read error is likely. The chain recombines TRBV7-9 with TRBJ2-7, with TRBD1 identical over 10 bases. Unmatched junction bases numbered 5, after V lost 8 bases and J lost 1 base. Germline CDR1 is SEHNR and CDR2 is FQNEAQ (reference sequence). The CDR3 spans 14 residues. CDR3 coding DNA: TGTGCCAGCGTCCGGGACAGGGGTTCCTACGAGCAGTACTCC. It specifies CASVRDRGSYEQYS.

The chain joins TRBV20-1 to TRBJ2-7, with D possibly called TRBD1 or TRBD2 (5 bases each). V shed 6 bases and J shed 1 base, with 10 bases lying between them. This CDR3 has 12 amino acids. Germline V gene lookup returns CDR1 DFQATT and CDR2 SNEGSKA (reference sequence). CDR3 bases: TGCAGTGCACCGGGACGGTCCTACGAGCAGTACTTC. It encodes CSAPGRSYEQYF.

This chain connects TRBV20-1 to TRBJ2-3; D not resolved. From germline, CDR1 is DFQATT and CDR2 SNEGSKA (reference sequence). This CDR3 has 14 amino acids. Between the trimmed V and J ends, which lost 6 bases and 0 bases, there was a span of 13 bases. The CDR3 spells CSASLGISTDTQYF. The CDR3 bases are TGCAGTGCCAGCCTGGGGATTAGCACAGATACGCAGTATTTT.

CDR3 sequence (DNA): TGTGCCAGCAGTTACTCAGGGGGCACGAGAAGCACAGATACGCAGTATTTT. Its protein is CASSYSGGTRSTDTQYF. The gene calls are TRBV6-5 and TRBJ2-3; 7 nucleotides align to TRBD1. Germline loops: CDR1 MNHEY, CDR2 SVGAGI. CDR3 size: 17 residues. Trimming took 0 bases from V and 0 from J; bases not matched to a gene: 6.

The chain links TRBV7-2 to TRBJ2-3, with D perhaps matching TRBD2 (5 bases). CDR1 is SGHTA, CDR2 FQGNSA, per germline. The CDR3 consists of 15 residues. V was trimmed by 0 bases and J by 3 bases, leaving 10 bases between them. In DNA, the CDR3 is TGTGCCAGCAGCTTAGCAGGGCCGGGAACAGATACGCAGTATTTT. This encodes CASSLAGPGTDTQYF. Full variable domain (remainder filled in from reference TRBV7-2 and TRBJ2-3): GAGVSQSPSNKVTEKGKDVELRCDPISGHTALYWYRQSLGQGLEFLIYFQGNSAPDKSGLPSDRFSAERTGGSVSTLTIQRTQQEDSAVYLCASSLAGPGTDTQYFGPGTRLTVL.